This entry lists 6 T cell receptor beta chains sequenced from one sample in a study of blood T cell repertoires in COVID-19. This table comes from immunoSEQ multiplex PCR, and its TCRdb copy is limited to in-frame clones, with some not included. The sample consists of more than 60,000 clones, roughly 89% of them appearing once. Sequencing was done on a sample of peripheral blood. These receptors came from a man aged 50-60 years with acute or convalescent COVID-19.

The chain carries TRBV4-1 and TRBJ2-7; the match to TRBD1 covers 9 bases. The V and J ends lost 4 bases and 5 bases, in that order; junction bases with no gene match: 6. Germline V lookup: CDR1 MGHRA, CDR2 YSYEKL. CDR3 size: 14 residues. CDR3 loop: CASSRGQGTDEQYF. Written as DNA, the CDR3 is TGCGCCAGCAGCCGAGGACAGGGGACCGACGAGCAGTACTTC.

This clone was recorded only once. The chain links TRBV10-2 to TRBJ2-1, with D tentatively TRBD2 (7 bases). Germline V lookup: CDR1 WSHSY, CDR2 SAAADI. This CDR3 is 13 amino acids long. DNA of the CDR3: TGCGCTAAAGGGGGGGCCCCCGACGAACTACAGTTCTTC. Translating it yields CAKGGAPDELQFF.

This chain joins TRBV7-6 and TRBJ1-1, with TRBD1 identical over 8 bases. CDR3 length equals 16 residues. Trimming cost V 0 bases and J 4 bases; bases outside gene matches: 7. The germline CDR1 and CDR2 sequences are SGHVS and FNYEAQ. CDR3 coding DNA: TGTGCCAGCAGCTTAGCTTCCCAGGGGGCGTCCACTGAAGCTTTCTTT. Amino acid sequence: CASSLASQGASTEAFF.

The chain has TRBV5-5 and TRBJ2-7, with D possibly TRBD1 on 6 matching bases. The V gene's germline CDR1 is SGHKS and CDR2 YYEKEE (reference sequence). The CDR3 runs 13 residues. V was trimmed by 0 bases and J by 5 bases, leaving 9 bases between them. For the CDR3, the DNA is TGTGCCAGCAGCTTGGACAGGGCCCACGAGCAGTACTTC. This gives the protein CASSLDRAHEQYF.

V gene TRBV5-4 combines with J gene TRBJ2-3, with D perhaps TRBD1 (6 bases). Germline CDR1 SGHNT, CDR2 YYREEE (reference sequence). V was cut by 4 bases and J by 4 bases, with 10 bases left in between. This CDR3 comprises 13 residues. Written as DNA, the CDR3 is TGTGCCAGCAGCAAGGCAGGGGCAGATACGCAGTATTTT. Protein product: CASSKAGADTQYF.

This rearrangement joins TRBV4-3 to TRBJ2-7; D not resolved. V lost 0 bases, J lost 2 bases, and 17 bases lay in between. This CDR3 has 17 amino acids. In germline, CDR1 is LGHNA, CDR2 YSLEER. DNA of the CDR3: TGCGCCAGCAGCCAAGATATTTTTCGGAGTAGCCCCTACGAGCAGTACTTC. This codes for CASSQDIFRSSPYEQYF.